The source of this T cell receptor beta chain is a study of OX40 agonist ivuxolimab in advanced cancers. The V and J ends lost 5 bases and 3 bases respectively, with 10 bases between them. CDR1 and CDR2 (germline): SGHTA, FQGTGA. The CDR3 length is 13 residues. A note on this clone: Its antigen is undetermined.

General study findings and limits: Dosing at 0.1 to 3.0 mg/kg was accompanied by clonal expansion of CD4+ and CD8+ blood T cells by week 6. Still undetermined is the antigen specificity of the expanded peripheral T cells.

TCRdb's copy holds only in-frame clones and misses some; the assay was immunoSEQ multiplex PCR. The repertoire includes some 82,000 clones, approximately 86% of them detected once, and approximately 0.8% sits in the top ten. This specimen consisted of CD4+ or CD8+ T cells sorted from blood, obtained in a trial of the OX40 agonist ivuxolimab. V is TRBV7-3 and J is TRBJ2-5, with D perhaps TRBD1 (6 bases). The TCR sequence derives from an adult with an advanced solid tumor such as melanoma, head and neck, liver or kidney cancer. The CDR3 here is CASSPRGEETQYF. The CDR3 region has the DNA TGTGCCAGCAGCCCCAGGGGAGAAGAGACCCAGTACTTC.